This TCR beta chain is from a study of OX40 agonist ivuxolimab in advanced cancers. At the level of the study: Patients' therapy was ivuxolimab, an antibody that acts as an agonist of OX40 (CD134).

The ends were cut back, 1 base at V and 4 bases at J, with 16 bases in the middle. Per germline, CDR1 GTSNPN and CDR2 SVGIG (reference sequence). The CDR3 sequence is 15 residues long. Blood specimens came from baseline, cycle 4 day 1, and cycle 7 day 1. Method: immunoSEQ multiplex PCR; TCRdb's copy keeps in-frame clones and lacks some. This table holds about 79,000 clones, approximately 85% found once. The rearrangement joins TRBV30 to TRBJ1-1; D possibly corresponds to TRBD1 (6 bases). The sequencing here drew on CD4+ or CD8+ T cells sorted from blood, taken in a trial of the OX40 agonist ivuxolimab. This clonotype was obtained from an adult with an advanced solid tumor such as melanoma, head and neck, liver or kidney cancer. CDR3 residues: CAWSATEGGGTEAFF. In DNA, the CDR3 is TGTGCCTGGAGTGCCACAGAGGGGGGGGGCACTGAAGCTTTCTTT.